This T cell receptor beta chain was profiled in a study of OX40 agonist ivuxolimab in advanced cancers. Broader study findings: Relative to CD4+ cells, CD8+ T cells on average had more expanded clones.

About this clone itself: The antigen is unknown.

Libraries were prepared by immunoSEQ multiplex PCR; TCRdb keeps only in-frame clonotypes and omits some of them. Seen here are about 83,000 clones, 70% to 90% observed once, and the top ten hold 0.65% to 0.8%. The origin of this receptor is an adult with an advanced solid tumor such as melanoma, head and neck, liver or kidney cancer. The specimen was CD4+ or CD8+ T cells sorted from blood, collected in a trial of the OX40 agonist ivuxolimab.

As DNA, the CDR3 is TGCGCCAGCAGTCGGGGAGACTATAATTCACCCCTCCACTTT. This gives the protein CASSRGDYNSPLHF. The gene calls are TRBV10-2 and TRBJ1-6; D remains unclear. CDR3 length: 14 residues. Germline CDR1 is WSHSY and CDR2 is SAAADI. V lost 5 bases to trimming and J lost 3 bases, with 8 bases between them.